Presented here are 31 T cell receptor beta chains from one specimen sequenced in a study of blood T cell repertoires in COVID-19. TCRdb's copy holds only in-frame clones and misses some; the assay was immunoSEQ multiplex PCR. This sample yields about 320,000 clones, of which 90% are seen a single time; roughly 3.9% belongs to the top ten. Sequences were obtained from PBMCs or T cells enriched from blood (not recorded which). The receptors were gathered from a woman younger than 45 who had been exposed to COVID-19.

This clone was seen once. The CDR3 here is CSVNSGTYEQYF. DNA for the CDR3: TGCAGCGTTAACTCGGGGACCTACGAGCAGTACTTC. The chain recombines TRBV29-1 with TRBJ2-7; tentative D call: TRBD2 (5 bases). The germline V gene has CDR1 SQVTM and CDR2 ANQGSEA. The CDR3 sequence is 12 residues long. The germline V and J ends were trimmed by 5 bases and 2 bases, with 10 bases remaining between them.

This clone was detected only once. J is TRBJ1-2 and V is TRBV3-1 (or the pseudogene TRBV3-2); 7 bases line up with TRBD1. V lost 1 base and J lost 7; bases outside the gene matches: 6. CDR3 length: 14 amino acids. The germline gives CDR1 LGHDT, CDR2 YNNKEL (reference sequence). The CDR3 reads CASSQGTGVRGYTF. Here the CDR3 DNA reads TGTGCCAGCAGCCAAGGCACAGGGGTGCGTGGCTACACCTTC.

The chain recombines TRBV10-3 with TRBJ2-3; 7 bases match TRBD2. This CDR3 spans 17 amino acids. V was clipped by 6 bases and J by 0 bases; unmatched bases: 12. Germline loops: CDR1 ENHRY, CDR2 SYGVKD. The CDR3 reads CAIRSTGGSISTDTQYF. CDR3 DNA: TGTGCCATCAGGAGCACGGGGGGTAGCATAAGCACAGATACGCAGTATTTT.

V gene TRBV6-5 combines with J gene TRBJ2-1; 7 nucleotides align to TRBD1. This CDR3 contains 15 residues. Germline V lookup: CDR1 MNHEY, CDR2 SVGAGI. The trim removed 8 bases at V and 3 bases at J, leaving 10 bases unmatched. The chain's CDR3 is CASRADRADYNEQFF. The CDR3 DNA is TGTGCCAGCCGAGCCGACAGGGCCGACTACAATGAGCAGTTCTTC.

This clone was observed once. Other DNA sequences within the sample encode an identical CDR3. The chain joins TRBV2 to TRBJ1-5; 8 bases agree with TRBD1. The CDR3 contains 14 residues. The ends lost 5 bases at V and 2 bases at J; junction bases unmatched: 2. Germline CDR1 reads SNHLY; CDR2 reads FYNNEI. CDR3 nucleotides: TGTGCCAGCAGTCCGGACAGGGGCAATCAGCCCCAGCATTTT. Protein sequence: CASSPDRGNQPQHF.

This clone was picked up one time. The chain combines TRBV3-1 (or the pseudogene TRBV3-2) with TRBJ2-7; 7 bases map to TRBD2. This CDR3 is 14 amino acids long. From germline, CDR1 is LGHDT and CDR2 YNNKEL (reference sequence). With V trimmed by 6 bases and J by 3 bases, 8 bases remained unmatched. This CDR3 reads CASSPRGSFYEQYF. CDR3 bases: TGTGCCAGCAGTCCCCGCGGGAGCTTCTACGAGCAGTACTTC.

The V gene is TRBV3-1 (or the pseudogene TRBV3-2), the J gene TRBJ1-2; 8 bases are shared with TRBD1. The length of the CDR3 is 14 residues. Germline V gene lookup returns CDR1 LGHDT and CDR2 YNNKEL (reference sequence). With 1 base clipped from V and 3 bases from J, the junction kept 1 base outside the gene matches. The CDR3 here is CASSQAGQDYGYTF. The CDR3 DNA follows: TGTGCCAGCAGCCAAGCGGGACAGGACTATGGCTACACCTTC.

This chain joins TRBV9 and TRBJ1-2; 9 nucleotides agree with TRBD1. Trimming cost V 3 bases and J 6 bases; bases outside gene matches: 9. The CDR3 is 15 amino acids. From germline, CDR1 is SGDLS and CDR2 YYNGEE. The CDR3 sequence is CASSAIGQGSDGYTF. The CDR3 DNA follows: TGTGCCAGCAGCGCGATTGGACAGGGGAGCGATGGCTACACCTTC.

V gene TRBV5-1 combines with J gene TRBJ1-1; 7 bases match TRBD1. The CDR3 consists of 15 residues. The germline gives CDR1 SGHRS, CDR2 YFSETQ. The V segment lost 6 bases and the J segment 3 bases; nucleotides outside the gene matches: 11. The CDR3 sequence: CASNPSTGKDTEAFF. CDR3 bases: TGCGCCAGCAACCCATCGACAGGGAAAGACACTGAAGCTTTCTTT. Filled out from reference TRBV5-1 and TRBJ1-1, the complete variable domain reads KAGVTQTPRYLIKTRGQQVTLSCSPISGHRSVSWYQQTPGQGLQFLFEYFSETQRNKGNFPGRFSGRQFSNSRSEMNVSTLELGDSALYLCASNPSTGKDTEAFFGQGTRLTVV.

This clone has a handful of counts. The gene calls are TRBV3-1 (or the pseudogene TRBV3-2) and TRBJ1-3; D not certain. V was pared by 0 bases and J by 0 bases, with 9 bases between. The CDR3 is 16 amino acids. Germline V CDR1 and CDR2: LGHDT, YNNKEL (reference sequence). CDR3 nucleotide sequence: TGTGCCAGCAGCCAAGATTTGGTTAGCTCTGGAAACACCATATATTTT. It yields the protein CASSQDLVSSGNTIYF.

This clone has more than one count but fewer than ten. V and J are TRBV11-3 and TRBJ1-6; no clear D gene. Trimming cost V 2 bases and J 8 bases, with 22 bases left between them. The V gene's germline CDR1 is SGHNT and CDR2 YENEEA. There are 18 residues in the CDR3. The CDR3 reads CASSLNLGPLYPYSPLHF. The DNA of the CDR3 is TGTGCCAGCAGCTTAAATTTGGGCCCCCTCTACCCTTATTCACCCCTCCACTTT.

The CDR3 DNA follows: TGTGCCAGCACCGCCGGGGGGCTGGGGTATTCACCCCTCCACTTT. Translated, it gives CASTAGGLGYSPLHF. V gene TRBV7-8 combines with J gene TRBJ1-6; a weak D match, TRBD1 (6 bases). Germline CDR1 SGHVS, CDR2 FQNEAQ. The CDR3 extends over 15 amino acids. Trimming pared 7 bases from V and 8 bases from J, leaving 18 bases between.

As to this clone: The sample holds other DNA sequences that translate to the same CDR3. V is TRBV11-2 and J is TRBJ1-1; D is unresolved. Germline CDR1 reads SGHAT; CDR2 reads FQNNGV. The V gene lost 5 bases and the J gene lost 1 base, with 8 bases spanning the gap. The CDR3 sequence is 13 residues long. This chain's CDR3 is CASSLGANTEAFF. The CDR3 DNA reads as TGTGCCAGCAGCCTTGGAGCGAACACTGAAGCTTTCTTT.

The chain joins TRBV18 to TRBJ2-1; D gene uncertain. Trimming cost V 1 base and J 4 bases, with 8 bases left between them. The length of the CDR3 is 14 residues. Looked up from germline, CDR1 is KGHSH and CDR2 is LQKENI. CDR3: CASSPQTDYNEQFF. DNA for the CDR3: TGTGCCAGCTCACCACAAACAGATTACAATGAGCAGTTCTTC.

The J gene is TRBJ1-1, the V gene TRBV27, with TRBD1 as a possible D gene (6 bases). The V gene lost 5 bases and the J gene lost 0 bases, with 7 bases spanning the gap. The CDR3 loop spans 13 amino acids. The germline V gene encodes CDR1 MNHEY and CDR2 SMNVEV (reference sequence). The CDR3 loop is CASSRDMNTEAFF. The CDR3 DNA sequence: TGTGCCAGCAGTAGGGACATGAACACTGAAGCTTTCTTT.

The genes are TRBV21-1 and TRBJ1-1. TRBV21-1 is shown as a pseudogene. CDR3 size: 16 residues. The CDR3 reads CASSNIEQGGHTEAFF. In DNA form, the CDR3 reads TGTGCCAGCAGCAACATCGAGCAGGGAGGCCACACTGAAGCTTTCTTT.

The CDR3 sequence is CASASRLSGNTIYF. The CDR3 nucleotides are TGTGCTAGTGCATCGCGTCTCTCTGGAAACACCATATATTTT. The chain couples TRBV12-5 to TRBJ1-3; no reliable D call. The CDR3 has 14 amino acids. V was shortened by 7 bases and J by 0 bases, with 10 bases between the two germline ends. CDR1 is LGHNT and CDR2 is FRNRAP in the germline V gene. The full variable domain, completed using reference TRBV12-5 and TRBJ1-3, is DARVTQTPRHKVTEMGQEVTMRCQPILGHNTVFWYRQTMMQGLELLAYFRNRAPLDDSGMPKDRFSAEMPDATLATLKIQPSEPRDSAVYFCASASRLSGNTIYFGEGSWLTVV.

The chain combines TRBV7-9 with TRBJ1-1; D remains ambiguous. Trimming left V 0 bases short and J 2 bases short, with 7 bases between. Looked up from germline, CDR1 is SEHNR and CDR2 is FQNEAQ (reference sequence). The CDR3 extends over 14 amino acids. CDR3 bases: TGTGCCAGCAGCTTAGCGCGCATCAACACTGAAGCTTTCTTT. Its protein product is CASSLARINTEAFF.

CDR3 sequence reads: CASSESGRPNTEAFF. The DNA for the CDR3 is TGTGCCAGCAGTGAATCCGGCAGGCCGAACACTGAAGCTTTCTTT. The V and J genes are TRBV25-1 and TRBJ1-1; unclear D gene. Trimming cost V 1 base and J 1 base, with 10 bases left between them. Germline V lookup: CDR1 MGHDK, CDR2 SYGVNS. The CDR3 runs 15 residues.

The genes are TRBV5-1 and TRBJ2-5, with 13 bases fitting TRBD2. The CDR3 spans 16 residues. V was pared by 3 bases and J by 4 bases, with 6 bases of the junction left unmatched. Germline V gives CDR1 SGHRS, CDR2 YFSETQ. The DNA for the CDR3 is TGCGCCAGCAGCTGGGGACTAGCGGGACTTGGAGAGACCCAGTACTTC. It specifies CASSWGLAGLGETQYF.

This chain connects TRBV29-1 to TRBJ2-5, with TRBD1 matching over 7 bases. The ends lost 3 bases at V and 1 base at J; junction bases unmatched: 8. Per germline, CDR1 SQVTM and CDR2 ANQGSEA. The CDR3 covers 15 residues. The CDR3 bases are TGCAGCGTTGAGGGTTTGGACAGGACCCAAGAGACCCAGTACTTC. As protein: CSVEGLDRTQETQYF.

This clone was detected a few times. The chain links TRBV5-1 to TRBJ1-1; D possibly corresponds to TRBD1 (5 bases). This CDR3 is 15 amino acids long. Trimming pared 3 bases from V and 7 bases from J, leaving 19 bases between. CDR1 SGHRS and CDR2 YFSETQ come from the germline V gene. CDR3 region: CASSWTFDGGFEAFF. In DNA form, the CDR3 reads TGCGCCAGCAGCTGGACCTTTGACGGGGGATTTGAAGCTTTCTTT.

The genes are TRBV7-2 and TRBJ1-2; 8 nucleotides agree with TRBD1. The CDR3 spans 15 residues. Germline V CDR1 and CDR2: SGHTA, FQGNSA. V lost 6 bases to trimming and J lost 5 bases; unmatched junction nucleotides: 11. The DNA for the CDR3 is TGTGCCAGCAGTCCTAGTACAGGGGGACCTTATGGCTACACCTTC. It translates to CASSPSTGGPYGYTF.

The chain links TRBV5-1 to TRBJ2-3; 7 nucleotides match TRBD2. With V trimmed by 7 bases and J by 2 bases, 10 bases remained unmatched. In germline, CDR1 is SGHRS, CDR2 YFSETQ. The CDR3 loop spans 15 amino acids. The CDR3, as DNA: TGCGCCAGCGTATCAGCGGGGATTGACACAGATACGCAGTATTTT. It translates to CASVSAGIDTDTQYF.

CDR3 sequence reads: CASSFGGERGYTF. The CDR3 bases are TGTGCCAGCAGCTTTGGAGGGGAGAGAGGCTACACCTTC. This chain links TRBV7-6 with TRBJ1-2; TRBD1 is a possible D gene (5 bases). Germline lookup yields CDR1 SGHVS and CDR2 FNYEAQ. V was shortened by 3 bases and J by 8 bases, with 13 bases between the two germline ends. This CDR3 has 13 amino acids.

The genes are TRBV7-7 and TRBJ2-1; 12 bases fit TRBD2. V trimming: 5 bases; J trimming: 6 bases; junction bases outside the gene matches: 5. The V gene's germline CDR1 is SSHAT and CDR2 FNYEAQ (reference sequence). The CDR3 consists of 15 residues. The chain's CDR3 is CASSLLAGGGNEQFF. The CDR3 DNA is TGTGCCAGCAGCCTACTAGCGGGGGGTGGCAATGAGCAGTTCTTC. Looking up the rest from reference TRBV7-7 and TRBJ2-1 gives the full variable domain: GAGVSQSPRYKVTKRGQDVTLRCDPISSHATLYWYQQALGQGPEFLTYFNYEAQPDKSGLPSDRFSAERPEGSISTLTIQRTEQRDSAMYRCASSLLAGGGNEQFFGPGTRLTVL.

The chain couples TRBV10-3 to TRBJ2-7; D is perhaps TRBD1 (5 bases). The ends were cut back, 2 bases at V and 1 base at J, with 9 bases in the middle. Germline CDR1 reads ENHRY; CDR2 reads SYGVKD. This CDR3 contains 14 residues. The CDR3: CAISEMGPSYEQYF. Here the CDR3 DNA reads TGTGCCATCAGTGAGATGGGGCCATCCTACGAGCAGTACTTC.

The chain recombines TRBV6-5 with TRBJ1-4, with 9 nucleotides matching TRBD1. The CDR3 length is 14 residues. Looked up from germline, CDR1 is MNHEY and CDR2 is SVGAGI. V lost 6 bases, J lost 5 bases, and 4 bases stayed unmatched. CDR3 DNA: TGTGCCAGCAGGAAACAGGGGGCCAATGAAAAACTGTTTTTT. Protein: CASRKQGANEKLFF.

This rearrangement joins TRBV29-1 to TRBJ2-1; TRBD2 agrees at 12 bases. Trimming at V came to 7 bases and at J to 1 base, leaving 5 bases not matched to a gene. Germline V lookup: CDR1 SQVTM, CDR2 ANQGSEA. CDR3 length equals 15 residues. CDR3 region: CSALGLAGSYNEQFF. The CDR3 coding sequence is TGCAGCGCCCTAGGACTAGCGGGGTCCTACAATGAGCAGTTCTTC.

The chain combines TRBV3-1 (or the pseudogene TRBV3-2) with TRBJ1-4; D gene uncertain. The V gene's germline CDR1 is LGHDT and CDR2 YNNKEL (reference sequence). The CDR3 has 15 residues. V dropped 2 bases and J dropped 3 bases, with 10 bases sitting between them. Here the CDR3 reads CASSQLDTSNEKLFF. Written as DNA, the CDR3 is TGTGCCAGCAGCCAACTCGACACCTCTAATGAAAAACTGTTTTTT.

This clone was detected once. The chain couples TRBV3-1 (or the pseudogene TRBV3-2) to TRBJ2-1; no reliable D call. This CDR3 spans 12 amino acids. Germline V gives CDR1 LGHDT, CDR2 YNNKEL (reference sequence). V lost 0 bases to trimming and J lost 8 bases, with 5 bases between them. The CDR3 here is CASSQDSYEQFF. The DNA for the CDR3 is TGTGCCAGCAGCCAAGACAGTTATGAGCAGTTCTTC.